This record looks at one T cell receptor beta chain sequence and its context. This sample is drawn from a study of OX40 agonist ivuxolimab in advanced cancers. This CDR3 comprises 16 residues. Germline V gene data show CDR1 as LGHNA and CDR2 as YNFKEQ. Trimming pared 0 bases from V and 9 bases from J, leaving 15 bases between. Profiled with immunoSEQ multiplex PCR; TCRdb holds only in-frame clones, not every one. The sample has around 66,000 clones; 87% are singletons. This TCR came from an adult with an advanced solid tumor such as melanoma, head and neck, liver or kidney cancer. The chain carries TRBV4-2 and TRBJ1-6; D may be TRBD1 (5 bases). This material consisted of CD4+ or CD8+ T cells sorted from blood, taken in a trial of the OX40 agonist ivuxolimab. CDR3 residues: CASSQETGRRGSPLHF. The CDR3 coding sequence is TGTGCCAGCAGCCAAGAAACAGGCCGTAGGGGTTCACCCCTCCACTTT.